This T cell receptor (beta chain) stems from a study of response to subunit inactivated influenza vaccine. Study results and caveats: After each seasonal influenza vaccination, few new T cells are recruited, the authors suggested.

The CDR3 extends over 14 amino acids. V lost 3 bases and J 5 bases, leaving 14 bases between the germline ends. Germline V gene sequence: CDR1 SGDLS, CDR2 YYNGEE. This clonotype was counted only a few times. Its cognate antigen is unknown. A single record per CDR3 protein comes from TCRdb applying MiXCR to the RT-PCR reads. Of around 570,000 distinct CDR3 sequences listed, around 11% are singletons. These data were also filed under a second study, of T cells expressing NK-cell markers. From that study: The authors generated TCR beta cDNA through 5'RACE template switching with UMIs. CD3+CD56+NKG2C+, CD3+CD56+NKG2C- and CD3+CD56-NKG2C+ T cells, once sorted, supplied the TCR beta repertoires.

The rearrangement joins TRBV9 to TRBJ2-5; the D gene is possibly TRBD2 (6 bases). The source material was PBMCs from blood, sampled on the day of vaccination. The origin of this receptor is a man aged 45-60 years who received an inactivated influenza vaccine. In DNA form, the CDR3 reads TGTGCCAGCAGCGCAGTCGGGGGAGTGGAGACCCAGTACTTC. This translates into CASSAVGGVETQYF.